The TCR beta chain described here comes from a study of tumor-infiltrating lymphocytes in primary liver carcinoma. Co-extraction yielded RNA and DNA from around 20-30 mg of unsorted bulk tissue. The researchers produced TCR beta cDNA from roughly 500 ng total RNA with a constant-region primer. For TCR beta, libraries were produced by three nested multiplex PCR rounds using slightly modified ARM-PCR. TRBV1-TRBV30 forward primers and a C-beta reverse primer were used in the first two PCR rounds, which each ran for nine to ten cycles. A single record per CDR3 protein comes from TCRdb applying MiXCR to the multiplex PCR reads. The sample yields more than 85,000 distinct CDR3 sequences, around 83% seen once. With regard to this clonotype: Its target is unknown.

Study-wide findings and caveats: Overlap between tumor regions exceeded overlap of tumor with adjacent tissue or blood.

The ends were cut back, 4 bases at V and 3 bases at J, with 20 bases in the middle. Per germline, CDR1 SGHTA and CDR2 FQGNSA. CDR3 length: 17 residues. This sequence joins TRBV7-2 and TRBJ2-3, with D perhaps matching TRBD2 (6 bases). This receptor was identified in a man between 35 and 55 years old with primary liver carcinoma and hepatitis B virus infection. Material for sequencing was liver tumor tissue from sampling region 3. Subset: tumor region T3, left-lateral pole. The CDR3 spells CASSSPMGGKVTDTQYF. The CDR3 coding sequence is TGTGCCAGCAGCTCACCTATGGGCGGGAAAGTGACAGATACGCAGTATTTT.